This T cell receptor beta chain emerged from a study of blood T cell repertoires in COVID-19. Background on the study: Samples of COVID-19 (acute and convalescent) were obtained from the United States, Italy and Spain. PBMCs, B-cell-depleted T cells, or T cells provided the cDNA or gDNA that made up the material.

The CDR3 is made up of 15 amino acids. Trimming pared 4 bases from V and 3 bases from J, leaving 12 bases between. Per the germline V gene, CDR1 is LGHDT and CDR2 is YNNKEL (reference sequence). As originally analysed: By means of reference gene primer amplification, nucleated cell counts were estimated. Sequencing used immunoSEQ multiplex PCR; TCRdb keeps in-frame clones, though not all of them. D and trimming come from the DNA, and the V and J calls and clone size come from that table. The data show around 200,000 clones, with roughly 88% seen just once and approximately 9.8% held by the top ten. The TCR was taken from a woman of 80 years or more with acute or convalescent COVID-19. What was sequenced was peripheral blood. This chain connects TRBV3-1 (or the pseudogene TRBV3-2) to TRBJ1-4; D is perhaps TRBD1 (6 bases). The CDR3 DNA is TGTGCCAGCAGCCTGAGGGGGGGTGCTAATGAAAAACTGTTTTTT. Translation: CASSLRGGANEKLFF.